These T cell receptor beta chains were read from a single sample in a study of blood T cell repertoires in COVID-19. Using immunoSEQ multiplex PCR, the repertoire was profiled, and TCRdb retains in-frame clones only, with some absent. Of 200,000 to 250,000 clones in the sample, approximately 78% were seen once. The sequenced sample consisted of peripheral blood. All receptors come from a woman older than 75 with COVID-19, enrolled during active disease. CDR3s include the opening cysteine and the closing phenylalanine or tryptophan. Fields, in order: J gene, D gene, clone size, V gene, CDR3 protein, CDR3 DNA. D genes are given only for firm matches. Size is omitted from some rows. Given values are once, few, many or a class for expanded clones.

j_call: TRBJ2-3; d_call: NA; clone_size: few; v_call: TRBV24-1; cdr3_aa: CATKTGEPTDTQYF; cdr3_nt: TGTGCCACCAAGACAGGCGAACCCACAGATACGCAGTATTTT
j_call: TRBJ2-7; d_call: NA; clone_size: NA; v_call: TRBV5-1; cdr3_aa: CASSSGTPSYEQYF; cdr3_nt: TGCGCCAGCAGCTCCGGGACTCCATCCTACGAGCAGTACTTC
j_call: TRBJ2-7; d_call: NA; clone_size: NA; v_call: TRBV6-5; cdr3_aa: CASSSPGLRKAEQYF; cdr3_nt: TGTGCCAGCAGTTCTCCGGGACTTCGAAAAGCTGAGCAGTACTTC
j_call: TRBJ1-3; d_call: NA; clone_size: few; v_call: TRBV4-2; cdr3_aa: CASTQGWGGPDTIYF; cdr3_nt: TGTGCCAGCACCCAGGGCTGGGGGGGACCGGACACCATATATTTT
j_call: TRBJ2-7; d_call: NA; clone_size: NA; v_call: TRBV5-1; cdr3_aa: CASSSQGGSYEQYF; cdr3_nt: TGCGCCAGCAGCTCCCAGGGGGGCTCCTACGAGCAGTACTTC
j_call: TRBJ2-1; d_call: NA; clone_size: few; v_call: TRBV27; cdr3_aa: CASMAGSGFYNEQFF; cdr3_nt: TGTGCCAGCATGGCCGGTAGCGGTTTTTACAATGAGCAGTTCTTC
j_call: TRBJ2-7; d_call: NA; clone_size: few; v_call: TRBV10-3; cdr3_aa: CAISETNRDEQYF; cdr3_nt: TGTGCCATCAGTGAGACAAACAGGGACGAGCAGTACTTC
j_call: TRBJ1-1; d_call: NA; clone_size: once; v_call: TRBV7-8; cdr3_aa: CASSFPMGEAFF; cdr3_nt: TGTGCCAGCAGCTTCCCCATGGGCGAAGCTTTCTTT
j_call: TRBJ2-3; d_call: NA; clone_size: NA; v_call: TRBV6-5; cdr3_aa: CASSQQDISADTQYF; cdr3_nt: TGTGCCAGCAGTCAACAAGACATATCCGCAGATACGCAGTATTTT
j_call: TRBJ2-5; d_call: TRBD2; clone_size: NA; v_call: TRBV13; cdr3_aa: CASRVAGEQETQYF; cdr3_nt: TGTGCCAGCAGGGTAGCGGGAGAACAAGAGACCCAGTACTTC
j_call: TRBJ1-1; d_call: NA; clone_size: NA; v_call: TRBV12-3/TRBV12-4; cdr3_aa: CASSGDWNTEAFF; cdr3_nt: TGTGCCAGCAGTGGGGACTGGAACACTGAAGCTTTCTTT
j_call: TRBJ1-1; d_call: NA; clone_size: NA; v_call: TRBV6-5; cdr3_aa: CASSPQGSYTEAFF; cdr3_nt: TGTGCCAGCAGTCCGCAGGGGTCCTACACTGAAGCTTTCTTT
j_call: TRBJ1-1; d_call: NA; clone_size: NA; v_call: TRBV6-5; cdr3_aa: CVTGRGGAFF; cdr3_nt: TGTGTTACAGGGAGGGGAGGAGCTTTCTTT
j_call: TRBJ1-4; d_call: NA; clone_size: NA; v_call: TRBV12-1; cdr3_aa: CASSPGFDALPEKLFF; cdr3_nt: TGTGCCAGCAGCCCGGGTTTCGACGCTCTGCCTGAAAAACTGTTTTTT
j_call: TRBJ1-5; d_call: NA; clone_size: NA; v_call: TRBV6-5; cdr3_aa: CASSYRRESQHF; cdr3_nt: TGTGCCAGCAGTTACCGCCGTGAGTCCCAGCATTTT
j_call: TRBJ1-4; d_call: NA; clone_size: NA; v_call: TRBV6-5; cdr3_aa: CASRPRQIQGKLFF; cdr3_nt: TGTGCCAGCAGACCTCGACAGATCCAGGGAAAACTGTTTTTT
j_call: TRBJ1-2; d_call: NA; clone_size: NA; v_call: TRBV3-1/TRBV3-2; cdr3_aa: CASSQDWSQAYGYTF; cdr3_nt: TGTGCCAGCAGCCAAGATTGGTCACAGGCCTATGGCTACACCTTC
j_call: TRBJ1-1; d_call: TRBD1; clone_size: NA; v_call: TRBV6-5; cdr3_aa: CASSRGTGSKAFF; cdr3_nt: TGTGCCAGCAGCCGCGGGACAGGAAGCAAAGCTTTCTTT
j_call: TRBJ1-1; d_call: TRBD1; clone_size: NA; v_call: TRBV7-6; cdr3_aa: CASSLDRGRRTEAFF; cdr3_nt: TGTGCCAGCAGCTTAGACAGGGGCCGACGGACTGAAGCTTTCTTT
j_call: TRBJ2-5; d_call: NA; clone_size: few; v_call: TRBV28; cdr3_aa: CASSFGQPPRIQYF; cdr3_nt: TGTGCCAGCAGTTTCGGACAGCCCCCCAGGATCCAGTACTTC
j_call: TRBJ1-4; d_call: NA; clone_size: NA; v_call: TRBV5-1; cdr3_aa: CASSLAQNEKLFF; cdr3_nt: TGCGCCAGCAGCTTGGCCCAGAATGAAAAACTGTTTTTT
j_call: TRBJ2-2; d_call: NA; clone_size: NA; v_call: TRBV7-3; cdr3_aa: CASSLTRGGNTGELFF; cdr3_nt: TGTGCCAGCAGCTTAACCAGGGGCGGCAACACCGGGGAGCTGTTTTTT
j_call: TRBJ1-1; d_call: NA; clone_size: NA; v_call: TRBV19; cdr3_aa: CASSRGRNTEAFF; cdr3_nt: TGTGCCAGTAGTAGAGGGAGGAACACTGAAGCTTTCTTT
j_call: TRBJ2-3; d_call: NA; clone_size: NA; v_call: TRBV19; cdr3_aa: CASSSDSVPTTDTQYF; cdr3_nt: TGTGCCAGTAGTTCCGACTCTGTACCCACCACAGATACGCAGTATTTT
j_call: TRBJ1-2; d_call: NA; clone_size: NA; v_call: TRBV19; cdr3_aa: CASSLRGIYGYTF; cdr3_nt: TGTGCCAGTAGCCTCCGGGGTATCTATGGCTACACCTTC
j_call: TRBJ2-2; d_call: TRBD1; clone_size: NA; v_call: TRBV7-2; cdr3_aa: CASSLRTGGRNGELFF; cdr3_nt: TGTGCCAGCAGCTTAAGGACAGGGGGCAGGAACGGGGAGCTGTTTTTT
j_call: TRBJ2-7; d_call: NA; clone_size: NA; v_call: TRBV5-1; cdr3_aa: CASSPRTDAYEQYF; cdr3_nt: TGCGCCAGCAGCCCACGGACAGATGCGTACGAGCAGTACTTC
j_call: TRBJ2-1; d_call: TRBD1; clone_size: NA; v_call: TRBV9; cdr3_aa: CASSVSTGGFNEQFF; cdr3_nt: TGTGCCAGCAGCGTATCAACAGGGGGCTTCAATGAGCAGTTCTTC
j_call: TRBJ2-2; d_call: NA; clone_size: NA; v_call: TRBV10-2; cdr3_aa: CASRMGSQPGELFF; cdr3_nt: TGCGCCAGCAGGATGGGGAGCCAACCCGGGGAGCTGTTTTTT
j_call: TRBJ1-3; d_call: TRBD1; clone_size: few; v_call: TRBV5-1; cdr3_aa: CASSLTGGRVSGNTIYF; cdr3_nt: TGCGCCAGCAGCTTAACAGGGGGACGGGTTTCTGGAAACACCATATATTTT
j_call: TRBJ1-6; d_call: TRBD1; clone_size: NA; v_call: TRBV5-1; cdr3_aa: CASSSSGTGGRSPLHF; cdr3_nt: TGCGCCAGCAGCTCCTCCGGGACAGGGGGGAGGTCACCCCTCCACTTT
j_call: TRBJ1-6; d_call: NA; clone_size: NA; v_call: TRBV18; cdr3_aa: CASSPGGGVDSPLHF; cdr3_nt: TGTGCCAGCTCACCCGGTGGGGGGGTCGATTCACCCCTCCACTTT
j_call: TRBJ2-4; d_call: NA; clone_size: NA; v_call: TRBV12-3/TRBV12-4; cdr3_aa: CASTAVSGIRYF; cdr3_nt: TGTGCCAGCACCGCGGTTAGCGGCATCAGGTACTTC
j_call: TRBJ2-3; d_call: NA; clone_size: NA; v_call: TRBV9; cdr3_aa: CASSVSGISPTDTQYF; cdr3_nt: TGTGCCAGCAGCGTGTCAGGGATCTCTCCCACAGATACGCAGTATTTT
j_call: TRBJ2-7; d_call: TRBD2; clone_size: NA; v_call: TRBV5-6; cdr3_aa: CASTPGGSGDRKQYF; cdr3_nt: TGTGCCAGCACCCCCGGGGGGAGCGGGGACCGGAAGCAGTACTTC
j_call: TRBJ2-3; d_call: NA; clone_size: NA; v_call: TRBV5-4; cdr3_aa: CASSLGQGSDTQYF; cdr3_nt: TGTGCCAGCAGCTTGGGCCAGGGGTCGGATACGCAGTATTTT
j_call: TRBJ1-5; d_call: TRBD1; clone_size: NA; v_call: TRBV6-5; cdr3_aa: CASRWDRGRNQPQHF; cdr3_nt: TGTGCCAGCCGCTGGGACAGGGGAAGAAATCAGCCCCAGCATTTT
j_call: TRBJ1-3; d_call: NA; clone_size: once; v_call: TRBV12-5; cdr3_aa: CASGRGSGNTIYF; cdr3_nt: TGTGCTAGTGGCAGGGGTTCTGGAAACACCATATATTTT
j_call: TRBJ1-6; d_call: NA; clone_size: NA; v_call: TRBV7-2; cdr3_aa: CASSPYRNSPLHF; cdr3_nt: TGTGCCAGCAGCCCTTACAGGAATTCACCCCTCCACTTT
j_call: TRBJ1-2; d_call: TRBD1; clone_size: NA; v_call: TRBV27; cdr3_aa: CASRGGATGNYGYTF; cdr3_nt: TGTGCCAGCAGGGGTGGGGCGACAGGGAACTATGGCTACACCTTC
j_call: TRBJ1-1; d_call: NA; clone_size: few; v_call: TRBV24-1; cdr3_aa: CATSDSGYTEAFF; cdr3_nt: TGTGCCACCAGTGATTCGGGGTACACTGAAGCTTTCTTT